The 17 T cell receptor beta chains below all came from one sample that was sequenced in a study of T cells in Graves' hyperthyroidism and ophthalmopathy. TCR beta CDR3 regions were amplified from RNA transcripts. The HTBI primer set drove a first-round RT-PCR of the TCR CDR3. TCRdb ran MiXCR on the multiplex PCR reads and lists one entry per CDR3 protein. Of 220,000 or so distinct CDR3 sequences in the sample, roughly 17% were seen once. The material sequenced was blood. These receptors were collected from a woman aged 18-29 years with Graves' ophthalmopathy.

This clonotype has a count of ten or more. The V gene is TRBV28, the J gene TRBJ1-6, with a weak D call TRBD1 (5 bases). Germline CDR1 MDHEN, CDR2 SYDVKM. The CDR3 contains 16 residues. V was clipped by 3 bases and J by 2 bases, with 11 bases between them. The CDR3 here is CASSFAQGTYNSPLHF. Written as DNA, the CDR3 is TGTGCCAGCAGTTTCGCCCAGGGCACCTATAATTCACCCCTCCACTTT.

Many counts were recorded for this clonotype. The chain uses TRBV3-1 and TRBJ2-3; 10 nucleotides line up with TRBD1. V lost 4 bases and J lost 4; bases outside the gene matches: 5. The CDR3 consists of 15 residues. The germline gives CDR1 LGHDT, CDR2 YNNKEL (reference sequence). The CDR3 DNA reads as TGTGCCAGCAGCCTTCAGACAGGGGGCGCAGATACGCAGTATTTT. Translation: CASSLQTGGADTQYF.

V gene TRBV28 combines with J gene TRBJ2-1; TRBD2 matches at 13 bases. Germline loops: CDR1 MDHEN, CDR2 SYDVKM. The CDR3 is 15 amino acids. The J segment lost 8 bases and the V segment lost 6 bases, leaving 7 bases of the junction unmatched. This CDR3 reads CASRLGTSGRDEQFF. Written as DNA, the CDR3 is TGTGCCAGCAGGCTCGGCACTAGCGGGAGGGATGAGCAGTTCTTC.

This clonotype was counted at least ten times. V usage is TRBV12-3 or TRBV12-4 and J usage is TRBJ1-1; the D gene is possibly TRBD1 (6 bases). Deletions cut 2 bases from V and 4 bases from J, with 8 bases between. CDR3 size: 13 residues. CDR3 region: CASSLRGTTEAFF. DNA for the CDR3: TGTGCCAGCAGTTTAAGGGGGACCACTGAAGCTTTCTTT.

In its sample, this clonotype was seen many times. The V gene is TRBV28, the J gene TRBJ2-1, with D possibly being TRBD1 or TRBD2 (5 bases each). Trimming left V 6 bases short and J 0 bases short, with 12 bases between. CDR3 length: 15 amino acids. The V gene's germline CDR1 is MDHEN and CDR2 SYDVKM. CDR3 coding DNA: TGTGCCAGCAGCCTCATTGGGGGCTCCTACAATGAGCAGTTCTTC. Encoded protein: CASSLIGGSYNEQFF.

This clonotype was detected many times. The V gene is TRBV7-9, the J gene TRBJ2-4; 8 bases agree with TRBD1. Unmatched junction bases numbered 2, after V lost 4 bases and J lost 6 bases. In germline, CDR1 is SEHNR, CDR2 FQNEAQ (reference sequence). This CDR3 contains 13 residues. CDR3 DNA sequence: TGTGCCAGCAGCTCCGGACAGGGAAACATTCAGTACTTC. Translation gives CASSSGQGNIQYF.

This clonotype was picked up a small number of times. This rearrangement joins TRBV25-1 to TRBJ1-2; unclear D gene. With 3 bases removed from V and 6 bases from J, the gap between germline ends came to 8 bases. CDR1 is MGHDK, CDR2 SYGVNS, per germline. This CDR3 region has 12 residues. The CDR3 loop reads CASSDRVHGYTF. CDR3 DNA: TGTGCCAGCAGTGATAGGGTCCATGGCTACACCTTC.

Ten or more counts support this clonotype. The chain combines TRBV29-1 with TRBJ1-1, with 7 nucleotides matching TRBD1. The length of the CDR3 is 13 residues. V shed 5 bases and J 5 bases; nucleotides not matched to a gene: 8. Germline CDR1 SQVTM, CDR2 ANQGSEA. The CDR3 sequence is CSVSGGQGTEAFF. The CDR3 coding sequence is TGCAGCGTTTCAGGGGGGCAGGGGACTGAAGCTTTCTTT.

The table lists this clonotype with many counts. Here the CDR3 reads CASSLSGGHANEKLFF. CDR3 bases: TGTGCCAGCAGTTTATCGGGGGGGCATGCTAATGAAAAACTGTTTTTT. This chain uses TRBV27 with TRBJ1-4, with D possibly matching TRBD1 (6 bases). The CDR3 length is 16 residues. The germline V and J ends were trimmed by 0 bases and 3 bases, with 11 bases remaining between them. The germline V gene encodes CDR1 MNHEY and CDR2 SMNVEV (reference sequence).

This clonotype was detected ten times or more. The chain joins TRBV3-1 to TRBJ2-1, with 12 bases that match TRBD2. J gave up 8 bases and V 4 bases, and 12 bases lay outside the gene matches. CDR3 length: 17 residues. Germline V CDR1 and CDR2: LGHDT, YNNKEL (reference sequence). CDR3 loop: CASSPKRASGGVYEQFF. CDR3 in DNA: TGTGCCAGCAGCCCAAAACGGGCTAGCGGGGGGGTCTATGAGCAGTTCTTC.

This clonotype was seen at least ten times. This chain connects TRBV2 to TRBJ2-3; 12 bases agree with TRBD2. The CDR3 sequence is 21 residues long. The V segment lost 3 bases and the J segment 0 bases; nucleotides outside the gene matches: 16. Germline V lookup: CDR1 SNHLY, CDR2 FYNNEI. The CDR3 nucleotides are TGTGCCAGCAGTGATGTACTGGGACTAGCGGGCCAAGCTTCTAGCACAGATACGCAGTATTTT. This encodes CASSDVLGLAGQASSTDTQYF.

In its sample, this clonotype was seen many times. The chain recombines TRBV30 with TRBJ1-2; TRBD1 is a possible D gene (5 bases). Trimming shortened V by 0 bases and J by 5 bases, and 10 bases separated the two germline ends. The CDR3 has 13 amino acids. Germline values: CDR1 GTSNPN, CDR2 SVGIG (reference sequence). The CDR3: CAWSVTGEYGYTF. CDR3 DNA: TGTGCCTGGAGTGTGACGGGGGAGTATGGCTACACCTTC. Full variable domain (rest looked up from reference TRBV30 and TRBJ1-2): SQTIHQWPATLVQPVGSPLSLECTVEGTSNPNLYWYRQAAGRGLQLLFYSVGIGQISSEVPQNLSASRPQDRQFILSSKKLLLSDSGFYLCAWSVTGEYGYTFGSGTRLTVV.

The table lists this clonotype with many counts. V gene TRBV29-1 combines with J gene TRBJ2-2; TRBD1 might be the D (5 bases). V lost 4 bases and J lost 4, with 10 bases in between. This CDR3 comprises 13 residues. CDR1 and CDR2 from the germline V gene are SQVTM and ANQGSEA. In DNA form, the CDR3 reads TGCAGCGTTGGATCGACAGTCACCGGGGAGCTGTTTTTT. It codes for CSVGSTVTGELFF.

This clonotype was seen at least ten times. The chain links TRBV29-1 to TRBJ2-5; D gene ambiguous. Germline V gene lookup returns CDR1 SQVTM and CDR2 ANQGSEA. The CDR3 is 14 residues long. V was trimmed by 1 base and J by 2 bases, leaving 11 bases between them. The CDR3 protein is CSVEGGRGQETQYF. The CDR3, as DNA: TGCAGCGTTGAAGGCGGAAGAGGACAAGAGACCCAGTACTTC.

This clonotype was seen repeatedly, ten times or more. The chain has TRBV13 and TRBJ2-2; weak D call: TRBD2 (5 bases). V lost 5 bases to trimming and J lost 6 bases, with 16 bases between them. The CDR3 spans 15 residues. Looked up from germline, CDR1 is PRHDT and CDR2 is FYEKMQ (reference sequence). The DNA of the CDR3 is TGTGCCAGCAGCCCGAGACCACCTAGCTCCGGGGAGCTGTTTTTT. Translating it yields CASSPRPPSSGELFF. Drawing the rest from reference TRBV13 and TRBJ2-2, the complete variable domain is AAGVIQSPRHLIKEKRETATLKCYPIPRHDTVYWYQQGPGQDPQFLISFYEKMQSDKGSIPDRFSAQQFSDYHSELNMSSLELGDSALYFCASSPRPPSSGELFFGEGSRLTVL.

This clonotype was recorded many times. The chain employs TRBV5-1 and TRBJ2-5; possibly TRBD2 for D (6 bases). The CDR3 sequence is 16 residues long. The germline V gene has CDR1 SGHRS and CDR2 YFSETQ. V was pared by 3 bases and J by 4 bases, with 19 bases between. CDR3 sequence (DNA): TGCGCCAGCAGCTATGGGACTTCTTCGGGTGGAGAGACCCAGTACTTC. This gives the protein CASSYGTSSGGETQYF.

This clonotype was picked up a small number of times. The genes are TRBV19 and TRBJ2-7; unclear D gene. V was pared by 5 bases and J by 0 bases, with 14 bases between. There are 15 residues in the CDR3. Germline V gene lookup returns CDR1 LNHDA and CDR2 SQIVND (reference sequence). CDR3 loop: CASSPGPPSSYEQYF. The DNA for the CDR3 is TGTGCCAGTAGTCCCGGACCGCCTAGCTCCTACGAGCAGTACTTC.